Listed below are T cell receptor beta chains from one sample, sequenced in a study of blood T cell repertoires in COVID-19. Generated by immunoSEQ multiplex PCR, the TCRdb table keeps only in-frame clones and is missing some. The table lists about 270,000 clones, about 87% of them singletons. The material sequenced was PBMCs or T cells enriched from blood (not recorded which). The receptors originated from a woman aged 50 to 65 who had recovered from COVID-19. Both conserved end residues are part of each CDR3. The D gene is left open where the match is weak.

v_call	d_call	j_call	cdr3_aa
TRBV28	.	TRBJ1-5	CASSLSGSGNQPQHF
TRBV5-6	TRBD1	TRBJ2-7	CASSFVDRVYEQYF
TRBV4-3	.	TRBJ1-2	CASSPIDTPGRGYTF
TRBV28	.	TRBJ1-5	CASSTRWGRGSSNQPQHF
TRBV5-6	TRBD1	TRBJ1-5	CASSLMTGGDQPQHF
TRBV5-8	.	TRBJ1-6	CASSYGGGADNSPLHF
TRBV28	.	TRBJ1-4	CASRHPNEKLFF
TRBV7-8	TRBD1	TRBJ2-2	CASSVGQSNTGELFF
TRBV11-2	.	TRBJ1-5	CASSAGNSNQPQHF
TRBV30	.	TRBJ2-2	CAWSPGNGELFF
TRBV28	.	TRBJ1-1	CASSLARWGQEYTEAFF
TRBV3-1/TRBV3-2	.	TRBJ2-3	CASSHGDTQYF
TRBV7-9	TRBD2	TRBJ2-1	CASSSHSGSVHEQFF
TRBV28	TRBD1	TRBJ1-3	CASSRGQGRAGNTIYF
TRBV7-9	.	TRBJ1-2	CASSPWAGDYGYTF
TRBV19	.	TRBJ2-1	CASSIIGGNNEQFF
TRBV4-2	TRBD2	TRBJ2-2	CASSRLAGGPAGELFF
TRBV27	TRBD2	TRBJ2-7	CASSLQKLAYPYEQYF
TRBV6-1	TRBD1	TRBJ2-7	CASSLGQGTYEQYF
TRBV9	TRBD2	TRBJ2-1	CASSDLAGASNEQFF
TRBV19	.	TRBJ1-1	CASSIEGAVSAEAFF
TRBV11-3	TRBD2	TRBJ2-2	CASSLDGSGSLTGELFF
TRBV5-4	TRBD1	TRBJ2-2	CASSPGRGQGRGTGELFF
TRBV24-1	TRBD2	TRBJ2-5	CATTSGARGTQYF
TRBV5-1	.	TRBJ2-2	CASTGGTTNTGELFF
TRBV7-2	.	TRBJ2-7	CASSFRDGYEQYF
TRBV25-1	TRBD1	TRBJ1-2	CASSDTGAPVF
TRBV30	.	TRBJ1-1	CAWSTREGPSTEAFF
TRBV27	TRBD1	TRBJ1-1	CASSPRTGAPMNTEAFF
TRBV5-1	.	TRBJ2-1	CASTPASGPDNEQFF
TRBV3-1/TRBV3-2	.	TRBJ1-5	CASSHPGNQPQHF
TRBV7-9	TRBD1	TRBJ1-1	CASSPGTGLAAEAFF
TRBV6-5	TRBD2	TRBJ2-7	CASTRTSGSFDEQYF
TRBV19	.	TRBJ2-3	CASSMGGTDTQYF
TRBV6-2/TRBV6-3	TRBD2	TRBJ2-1	CASSRPEHLTSGRGNEQFF
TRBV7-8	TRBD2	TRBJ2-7	CASSLTPGLAGDSF
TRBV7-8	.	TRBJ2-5	CASSREEGETQYF
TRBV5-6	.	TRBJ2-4	CASSSPGTKNIQYF
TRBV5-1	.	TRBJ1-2	CASSSQGSNYGYTF